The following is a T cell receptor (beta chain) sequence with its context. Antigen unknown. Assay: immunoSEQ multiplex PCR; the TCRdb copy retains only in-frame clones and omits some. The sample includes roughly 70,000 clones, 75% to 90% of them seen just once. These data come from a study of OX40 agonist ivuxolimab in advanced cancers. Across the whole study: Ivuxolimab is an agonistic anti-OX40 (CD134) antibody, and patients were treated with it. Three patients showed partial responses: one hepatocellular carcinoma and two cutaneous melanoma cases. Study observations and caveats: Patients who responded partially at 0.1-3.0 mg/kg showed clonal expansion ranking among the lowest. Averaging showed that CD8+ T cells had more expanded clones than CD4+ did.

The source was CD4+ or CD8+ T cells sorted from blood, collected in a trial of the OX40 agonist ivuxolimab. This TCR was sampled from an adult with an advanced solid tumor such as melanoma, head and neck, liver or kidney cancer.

The CDR3 spells CAWIERGVRSPLHF. The CDR3 DNA sequence: TGTGCCTGGATAGAGCGCGGGGTACGGTCACCCCTCCACTTT. The chain employs TRBV30 and TRBJ1-6; D is unresolved. The CDR3 runs 14 residues. The germline V and J ends were trimmed by 4 bases and 10 bases, with 17 bases remaining between them. Germline CDR1 GTSNPN, CDR2 SVGIG (reference sequence). Full variable domain (remainder filled in from reference TRBV30 and TRBJ1-6): SQTIHQWPATLVQPVGSPLSLECTVEGTSNPNLYWYRQAAGRGLQLLFYSVGIGQISSEVPQNLSASRPQDRQFILSSKKLLLSDSGFYLCAWIERGVRSPLHFGNGTRLTVT.